This is a list of T cell receptor beta chains from one sample in a study of early T cells in non-severe SARS-CoV-2 infection. TCRdb processed the 5' RACE reads anew with MiXCR; each CDR3 protein has one entry. The sample lists 32,000 or so distinct CDR3 sequences, over 4.5% seen once, with around 14% in the top ten. The sequenced material came from whole blood. Receptors were obtained from an adult who was a healthcare worker with PCR-confirmed SARS-CoV-2 infection or an uninfected control (not recorded which). The CDR3 runs from the conserved cysteine through the conserved F or W. D genes are given only for firm matches. A clone size is listed for some rows: how often the clone was seen (once, few, many), or a class if it is expanded.

TRBJ2-2	many	TRBV29-1	.	TGCAGCGTCAGGGGGGACACCGGGGAGCTGTTTTTT	CSVRGDTGELFF
TRBJ1-2	many	TRBV29-1	.	TGCAGCGTTCGGACTGGCTATGGCTACACCTTC	CSVRTGYGYTF
TRBJ2-3	many	TRBV18	TRBD2	TGTGCCAGCTCGCCTCCGGGACTAGCGGGGGGACATGCAGGAGATACGCAGTATTTT	CASSPPGLAGGHAGDTQYF
TRBJ1-1	many	TRBV28	.	TGTGCCAGCAGTTTGGCCTGGACAGCGGGAGGCACTGAAGCTTTCTTT	CASSLAWTAGGTEAFF
TRBJ2-2	.	TRBV5-1	.	TGCGCCAGCAGACCTACAGGGAAAGGGAACACCGGGGAGCTGTTTTTT	CASRPTGKGNTGELFF
TRBJ2-7	.	TRBV2	TRBD1	TGTGCCAGCAGTTTGACAGGGGGAGAGTACGAGCAGTACTTC	CASSLTGGEYEQYF
TRBJ2-3	few	TRBV6-6	.	TGTGCCAGCGGGGGAGGAGATACGCAGTATTTT	CASGGGDTQYF
TRBJ1-4	many	TRBV27	TRBD1	TGTGCCACCCCCGACAGGGCAACGGCTAATGAAAAACTGTTTTTT	CATPDRATANEKLFF
TRBJ2-1	.	TRBV20-1	TRBD2	TGCAGTGTTCGAAAACTAGCGGGGGACTACAATGAGCAGTTCTTC	CSVRKLAGDYNEQFF
TRBJ1-1	many	TRBV28	.	TGTGCCAGCAGTTTATTGGTCATGAACACTGAAGCTTTCTTT	CASSLLVMNTEAFF
TRBJ1-2	.	TRBV6-4	TRBD1	TGTGCCAGCAGCGACAGGGGGGACTATGGCTACACCTTC	CASSDRGDYGYTF
TRBJ2-7	.	TRBV27	TRBD2	TGTGCCAACCGACGGGGTACGACTAGCGGGGATCTCGAGCAGTACTTC	CANRRGTTSGDLEQYF
TRBJ1-1	many	TRBV5-1	.	TGCGCCAGCAGCTTAAACCCAGGTTACACTGAAGCTTTCTTT	CASSLNPGYTEAFF
TRBJ1-2	.	TRBV7-2	.	TGTGCCAGCAGCCCCGGCAAGGGGAGGGGCTATGGCTACACCTTC	CASSPGKGRGYGYTF
TRBJ2-3	few	TRBV6-5	TRBD2	TGTGCCAGCAGTTACGGGACTAGCGGGGGTAACACAGATACGCAGTATTTT	CASSYGTSGGNTDTQYF
TRBJ2-7	.	TRBV28	TRBD1	TGTGCCAGCAGTTTGGGACAGGGGGTCACCTACGAGCAGTACTTC	CASSLGQGVTYEQYF
TRBJ1-2	.	TRBV2	.	TGTGCCAGCAGTGAAGGCGGGGGCGGCTACACCTTC	CASSEGGGGYTF
TRBJ1-1	many	TRBV20-1	.	TGCAGTGCTGCCCGGGGAGGGACGAACACTGAAGCTTTCTTT	CSAARGGTNTEAFF
TRBJ1-5	many	TRBV29-1	.	TGCAGCGTGGGGGGGGATCAGCCCCAGCATTTT	CSVGGDQPQHF
TRBJ1-2	many	TRBV9	.	TGTGCCAGCAGCCCCCAGTTGTCGGCCTATGGCTACACCTTC	CASSPQLSAYGYTF
TRBJ2-5	few	TRBV5-1	TRBD2	TGCGCCAGCAGCTCGGGGGGTCCGATTCAAGAGACCCAGTACTTC	CASSSGGPIQETQYF
TRBJ1-2	many	TRBV2	.	TGTGCCAGCAGTGAAGAACTCGTCCCGGGACGCTTCTATGGCTACACCTTC	CASSEELVPGRFYGYTF
TRBJ2-3	few	TRBV20-1	.	TGCAGTTTAGAGGGAACGGGGCTGGGAGGCACAGATACGCAGTATTTT	CSLEGTGLGGTDTQYF
TRBJ2-1	many	TRBV19	TRBD2	TGTGCCAGTAGTATGCGGGGGGGCTACAATGAGCAGTTCTTC	CASSMRGGYNEQFF
TRBJ1-6	few	TRBV2	.	TGTGCCAGCAGTGAAGAAGCCTCCCCAAATTCACCCCTCCACTTT	CASSEEASPNSPLHF
TRBJ2-2	many	TRBV6-2/TRBV6-3	TRBD2	TGTGCCAGCGCTCGCGGGGGGGCCGCCACCGGGGAGCTGTTTTTT	CASARGGAATGELFF
TRBJ2-7	few	TRBV5-1	.	TGCGCCAGCAGCTTTCTCCAGGGGCACTACGAGCAGTACTTC	CASSFLQGHYEQYF
TRBJ2-3	few	TRBV29-1	TRBD2	TGCAGCGTTGGTCCGGGGGGAGATGATACGCAGTATTTT	CSVGPGGDDTQYF
TRBJ2-2	few	TRBV27	.	TGTGCCAGCAGTTTAGGACTGATCACCGGGGAGCTGTTTTTT	CASSLGLITGELFF
TRBJ2-3	few	TRBV4-2	.	TGTGCCAGCAGCCAAGATAGGGCTAGCTCGGGGCAGTATTTT	CASSQDRASSGQYF
TRBJ2-7	few	TRBV4-1	.	TGCGCCAGCAGCCAAGATGAGGGCCGTATCGGCGAGCAGTACTTC	CASSQDEGRIGEQYF
TRBJ1-2	many	TRBV6-5	TRBD1	TGTGCCAGCAGTTCCACTCCGGGACAGAGTCCCTATGGCTACACCTTC	CASSSTPGQSPYGYTF
TRBJ1-1	.	TRBV12-2	.	TGTGCAAGTCGCCGACGACACACTGAAGCTTTCTTT	CASRRRHTEAFF
TRBJ2-7	many	TRBV7-2	.	TGTGCCAGCAGCTTAGGTCCCGGACGGACCGGGGACGAGCAGTACTTC	CASSLGPGRTGDEQYF